Each of the 4 T cell receptor beta chains below was sequenced from the same sample in a study of cytomegalovirus exposure and HLA in healthy donors. Sequencing used immunoSEQ multiplex PCR; TCRdb keeps in-frame clones, though not all of them. The sample gives about 83,000 clones, about 95% of which show up once; 1.3% is in the top ten. The sample taken for sequencing was PBMCs. Receptors were obtained from a woman between 18 and 29 years old in good health and CMV-seronegative.

The V call is TRBV9, the J call TRBJ1-4, with D hard to call. The CDR3 consists of 13 residues. V lost 1 base and J lost 7, with 8 bases in between. Germline CDR1 SGDLS, CDR2 YYNGEE. The CDR3 region is CASSVLDSEKLFF. The CDR3 nucleotides are TGTGCCAGCAGCGTACTCGATAGTGAAAAACTGTTTTTT.

The gene calls are TRBV28 and TRBJ2-5, with 7 bases identical to TRBD2. Looked up from germline, CDR1 is MDHEN and CDR2 is SYDVKM. CDR3 length: 11 residues. The V segment lost 11 bases and the J segment 5 bases; nucleotides outside the gene matches: 5. The CDR3, as DNA: TGTGCCCTCGGGGGGTTGGAGACCCAGTACTTC. It encodes CALGGLETQYF.

The chain employs TRBV7-9 and TRBJ2-7, with a possible D match to TRBD1 (6 bases). This CDR3 is built from 14 residues. V shed 1 base and J shed 6 bases, with 13 bases lying between them. From germline, CDR1 is SEHNR and CDR2 FQNEAQ (reference sequence). CDR3 amino acids: CASSLGVGGSEQYF. DNA of the CDR3: TGTGCCAGCAGCTTAGGGGTAGGGGGAAGCGAGCAGTACTTC. Together with reference TRBV7-9 and TRBJ2-7, the CDR3 gives the full variable domain: DTGVSQNPRHKITKRGQNVTFRCDPISEHNRLYWYRQTLGQGPEFLTYFQNEAQLEKSRLLSDRFSAERPKGSFSTLEIQRTEQGDSAMYLCASSLGVGGSEQYFGPGTRLTVT.

The genes are TRBV6-1 and TRBJ2-1, with 9 bases fitting TRBD2. V dropped 1 base and J dropped 3; count of bases not matched to a gene: 13. The germline V gene has CDR1 MNHNS and CDR2 SASEGT. This CDR3 comprises 19 residues. CDR3 loop: CASSEGGWIAGVIYNEQFF. Here the CDR3 DNA reads TGTGCCAGCAGTGAAGGGGGGTGGATAGCGGGAGTAATCTACAATGAGCAGTTCTTC.